This T cell receptor beta chain originates from a study of blood T cell repertoires in COVID-19. Profiling relied on immunoSEQ multiplex PCR, and the TCRdb table lists in-frame clones only, not all of them. The sample yields about 87,000 clones, 85% to 90% seen once. The CDR3 consists of 16 residues. Germline trimming cut 3 bases from V and 10 bases from J; bases unmatched to any gene: 9. Per the germline V gene, CDR1 is KGHSH and CDR2 is LQKENI. The TCR comes from a man aged 35-49 years with acute or convalescent COVID-19. V and J are TRBV18 and TRBJ1-6, with 10 bases fitting TRBD1. Material for sequencing was peripheral blood. This chain's CDR3 is CASSPLERDRGSPLHF. The DNA of the CDR3 is TGTGCCAGCTCACCGTTGGAGCGGGACAGGGGCTCACCCCTCCACTTT.